The 11 T cell receptor beta chains listed next were all sequenced from one sample in a study of T cell responses to AZD1222 COVID-19 vaccine. The protocol was immunoSEQ multiplex PCR, while the TCRdb copy is restricted to in-frame clones and leaves out a portion. The data hold about 140,000 clones, with about 89% observed a single time. Source: peripheral blood, taken 28 days after the second dose of the MenACWY control vaccine. The receptors originated from an adult who received the MenACWY meningococcal vaccine as a control.

This chain links TRBV23-1 with TRBJ2-2, with D possibly matching TRBD1 (6 bases). TRBV23-1 is sorted into the ORF group, with uncertain function. V lost 7 bases, J lost 8 bases, and 17 bases lay in between. The CDR3 sequence is 14 residues long. The DNA of the CDR3 is TGCGCCAGCAACCTATACAGGGCGGCGGGGGAGCTGTTTTTT. It specifies CASNLYRAAGELFF.

This clone was observed a single time. The chain uses TRBV19 and TRBJ2-1; no reliable D call. Trimming took off 1 base at V and 4 bases at J, with 8 bases between the two ends. The CDR3 consists of 14 residues. CDR1 LNHDA and CDR2 SQIVND come from the germline V gene (reference sequence). CDR3 DNA: TGTGCCAGTAGTATAGTCAACGGTTACAATGAGCAGTTCTTC. Translation: CASSIVNGYNEQFF.

The chain recombines TRBV7-2 with TRBJ1-6; 8 nucleotides align to TRBD1. CDR3 length: 14 residues. Germline V CDR1 and CDR2: SGHTA, FQGNSA. Losses at the gene ends were 5 bases for V and 9 bases for J; bases not matched to a gene: 6. Here the CDR3 reads CASSPSTGASPLHF. CDR3 in DNA: TGTGCCAGCAGCCCGTCGACAGGGGCTTCACCCCTCCACTTT. The full variable domain, rest sourced from reference TRBV7-2 and TRBJ1-6, is GAGVSQSPSNKVTEKGKDVELRCDPISGHTALYWYRQSLGQGLEFLIYFQGNSAPDKSGLPSDRFSAERTGGSVSTLTIQRTQQEDSAVYLCASSPSTGASPLHFGNGTRLTVT.

The rearrangement joins TRBV7-3 to TRBJ2-2; the D gene is possibly TRBD2 (5 bases). CDR1 SGHTA and CDR2 FQGTGA come from the germline V gene. The germline V and J ends were trimmed by 0 bases and 2 bases, with 7 bases remaining between them. The CDR3 runs 15 residues. The CDR3 reads CASSLTRVNTGELFF. DNA of the CDR3: TGTGCCAGCAGCTTAACGCGGGTTAACACCGGGGAGCTGTTTTTT.

J is TRBJ1-6 and V is TRBV7-2; D unresolved. This CDR3 contains 12 residues. Per the germline V gene, CDR1 is SGHTA and CDR2 is FQGNSA. V dropped 6 bases and J dropped 14 bases, with 14 bases sitting between them. This CDR3 reads CASSHSLGTLHF. For the CDR3, the DNA is TGTGCCAGCAGTCATAGTCTAGGGACCCTCCACTTT.

The chain employs TRBV5-1 and TRBJ1-2; TRBD1 is a possible D gene (6 bases). CDR3 size: 16 residues. Germline V gives CDR1 SGHRS, CDR2 YFSETQ. The V and J ends lost 0 bases and 0 bases respectively, with 12 bases between them. CDR3 sequence (DNA): TGCGCCAGCAGCTTGGGGGGGCCAGGCTCTAACTATGGCTACACCTTC. Its translation is CASSLGGPGSNYGYTF.

The V and J genes are TRBV28 and TRBJ1-4, with 9 bases that match TRBD1. The CDR3 extends over 14 amino acids. In germline, CDR1 is MDHEN, CDR2 SYDVKM. Trimming removed 7 bases from V and 4 bases from J; junction bases left unmatched: 4. Here the CDR3 DNA reads TGTGCCAGCAAAGGGGGACAGGGTAATGAAAAACTGTTTTTT. Its protein product is CASKGGQGNEKLFF.

The V gene is TRBV5-1, the J gene TRBJ2-7; 12 bases match TRBD2. Trimming cost V 4 bases and J 1 base; bases outside gene matches: 6. The V gene's germline CDR1 is SGHRS and CDR2 YFSETQ. CDR3 length: 16 residues. The CDR3, as DNA: TGCGCCAGCAGCAGGAAAGGGACTAGCGGGTCCTACGAGCAGTACTTC. Its protein is CASSRKGTSGSYEQYF.

This rearrangement joins TRBV4-3 to TRBJ2-2; 10 nucleotides align to TRBD1. CDR1 is LGHNA, CDR2 YSLEER, per germline. There are 14 residues in the CDR3. Losses at the gene ends were 8 bases for V and 5 bases for J; bases not matched to a gene: 5. CDR3 coding DNA: TGCGCCAGCCGCCGGGACAGGGGAACCGGGGAGCTGTTTTTT. Translated, it gives CASRRDRGTGELFF.

The V and J genes are TRBV27 and TRBJ1-6; the D is unclear. The CDR3 is made up of 12 amino acids. Trimming took off 4 bases at V and 10 bases at J, with 8 bases between the two ends. Germline CDR1 and CDR2: MNHEY and SMNVEV (reference sequence). CDR3: CASSSFSSPLHF. In nucleotides, the CDR3 is TGTGCCAGCAGTTCTTTCTCATCACCCCTCCACTTT.

This chain uses TRBV15 with TRBJ1-6; D remains unclear. The CDR3 spans 14 residues. V lost 4 bases, J lost 7 bases, and 11 bases lay in between. Looked up from germline, CDR1 is LNHNV and CDR2 is YYDKDF (reference sequence). The CDR3: CATSIGRENSPLHF. CDR3 bases: TGTGCCACCAGCATTGGGCGGGAAAATTCACCCCTCCACTTT.